These T cell receptor beta chains were read from a single sample in a study of vaccination effects on CD4 cells after COVID-19. Profiling relied on immunoSEQ multiplex PCR, and the TCRdb table lists in-frame clones only, not all of them. Of 25,000 to 30,000 clones detected, roughly 74% appear once; the ten largest clones hold around 9%. No antigen has been identified for these receptors. The sample was CD4+ T cells from PBMCs cultured with HCoV-NL63 spike peptides, taken after COVID-19 vaccination. The receptors originated from a human donor who received a COVID-19 vaccine. The CDR3 runs from the conserved cysteine through the conserved F or W. D genes are given only for firm matches. Clone size is stated in some rows and not others, as once, few, many or a class when expanded.

V: TRBV28; size: NA; D: NA; J: TRBJ2-2; CDR3: CASSSFRWPGELFF; DNA: TGTGCCAGCAGTTCTTTTCGTTGGCCCGGGGAGCTGTTTTTT
V: TRBV7-8; size: once; D: NA; J: TRBJ1-1; CDR3: CASSPRGGSGANTEAFF; DNA: TGTGCCAGCAGCCCCCGAGGGGGGTCTGGGGCGAACACTGAAGCTTTCTTT
V: TRBV9; size: NA; D: TRBD1; J: TRBJ1-1; CDR3: CASRRGTGVTEAFF; DNA: TGTGCCAGCAGAAGGGGGACAGGGGTCACTGAAGCTTTCTTT
V: TRBV5-1; size: NA; D: NA; J: TRBJ1-1; CDR3: CASLASRNTEAFF; DNA: TGCGCCAGCTTAGCTTCCAGGAACACTGAAGCTTTCTTT
V: TRBV7-8; size: NA; D: NA; J: TRBJ1-2; CDR3: CASSREGYGYTF; DNA: TGTGCCAGCAGCCGAGAGGGATATGGCTACACCTTC
V: TRBV6-4; size: NA; D: NA; J: TRBJ1-1; CDR3: CASSSAPGTTEAFF; DNA: TGTGCCAGCAGTTCTGCCCCAGGTACCACTGAAGCTTTCTTT
V: TRBV18; size: NA; D: TRBD1; J: TRBJ1-6; CDR3: CASSPGTGTGSPLHF; DNA: TGTGCCAGCTCACCAGGGACAGGGACGGGTTCACCCCTCCACTTT
V: TRBV9; size: NA; D: TRBD2; J: TRBJ2-4; CDR3: CASSAQLAGGTFMYF; DNA: TGTGCCAGCAGCGCCCAGCTAGCGGGAGGAACCTTCATGTACTTC
V: TRBV2; size: NA; D: NA; J: TRBJ1-2; CDR3: CASSEALGVSGYGYTF; DNA: TGTGCCAGCAGTGAAGCGCTTGGGGTTTCGGGCTATGGCTACACCTTC
V: TRBV11-2; size: few; D: TRBD2; J: TRBJ2-5; CDR3: CASSQSNWEGIQETQYF; DNA: TGTGCCAGCAGCCAATCTAATTGGGAGGGGATACAAGAGACCCAGTACTTC
V: TRBV18; size: NA; D: TRBD1; J: TRBJ2-7; CDR3: CASSQGQGASYEQYF; DNA: TGTGCCAGCTCACAAGGACAGGGGGCTTCCTACGAGCAGTACTTC
V: TRBV9; size: NA; D: TRBD2; J: TRBJ2-5; CDR3: CASSVAGGRQETQYF; DNA: TGTGCCAGCAGCGTCGCGGGGGGGAGACAAGAGACCCAGTACTTC
V: TRBV5-8; size: NA; D: TRBD2; J: TRBJ2-7; CDR3: CASSLYAGGPGEQYF; DNA: TGTGCCAGCAGCTTGTATGCGGGAGGGCCGGGCGAGCAGTACTTC
V: TRBV27; size: NA; D: NA; J: TRBJ2-6; CDR3: CASRDTFSGANVLTF; DNA: TGTGCCAGCAGAGACACCTTCTCTGGGGCCAACGTCCTGACTTTC
V: TRBV3-1/TRBV3-2; size: NA; D: TRBD2; J: TRBJ2-7; CDR3: CASSLTSGSYEQYF; DNA: TGTGCCAGCAGCCTAACTAGCGGGAGCTACGAGCAGTACTTC
V: TRBV12-3/TRBV12-4; size: NA; D: NA; J: TRBJ2-4; CDR3: CASSVILGIQYF; DNA: TGTGCCAGCAGCGTAATCCTGGGCATTCAGTACTTC
V: TRBV3-1/TRBV3-2; size: NA; D: TRBD1; J: TRBJ1-2; CDR3: CASRNPGTGSGYTF; DNA: TGTGCCAGCAGGAATCCCGGGACAGGGTCTGGCTACACCTTC
V: TRBV10-2; size: NA; D: NA; J: TRBJ1-3; CDR3: CASSERVLTGNTIYF; DNA: TGCGCCAGCAGTGAAAGGGTCCTCACTGGAAACACCATATATTTT
V: TRBV5-1; size: NA; D: TRBD2; J: TRBJ2-1; CDR3: CASSLVRLGTSGGMKQFF; DNA: TGCGCCAGCAGCTTGGTCCGGCTTGGGACTAGCGGGGGAATGAAGCAGTTCTTC
V: TRBV5-4; size: NA; D: TRBD2; J: TRBJ2-5; CDR3: CASSLPGTSKETQYF; DNA: TGTGCCAGCAGCTTGCCCGGGACTAGCAAAGAGACCCAGTACTTC
V: TRBV5-1; size: NA; D: NA; J: TRBJ1-2; CDR3: CASSLQPQGGYGYTF; DNA: TGCGCCAGCAGCTTGCAACCACAGGGCGGCTATGGCTACACCTTC
V: TRBV7-8; size: NA; D: NA; J: TRBJ1-5; CDR3: CASSLETSHQPQHF; DNA: TGTGCCAGCAGCTTAGAAACAAGCCATCAGCCCCAGCATTTT
V: TRBV28; size: NA; D: NA; J: TRBJ1-2; CDR3: CASTLSRGGNYGYTF; DNA: TGTGCCAGCACCTTGAGTCGGGGGGGTAACTATGGCTACACCTTC
V: TRBV24-1; size: NA; D: TRBD2; J: TRBJ2-3; CDR3: CATSESAGAKGDTQYF; DNA: TGTGCCACCAGTGAGTCAGCGGGGGCGAAGGGAGATACGCAGTATTTT
V: TRBV19; size: NA; D: TRBD1; J: TRBJ1-5; CDR3: CASRPDRVSNQPQHF; DNA: TGTGCCAGTAGACCGGACAGGGTCAGCAATCAGCCCCAGCATTTT
V: TRBV6-5; size: NA; D: TRBD1; J: TRBJ1-1; CDR3: CASSPHRGEAFF; DNA: TGTGCCAGCAGCCCCCACAGGGGTGAAGCTTTCTTT
V: TRBV4-1; size: NA; D: TRBD2; J: TRBJ2-2; CDR3: CASSQGGLAGVGTGELFF; DNA: TGCGCCAGCAGCCAAGGTGGACTAGCGGGAGTAGGGACCGGGGAGCTGTTTTTT
V: TRBV19; size: NA; D: TRBD1; J: TRBJ2-1; CDR3: CASRQQGAGEYLHEQFF; DNA: TGTGCCAGTAGGCAACAGGGGGCCGGAGAATACCTCCATGAGCAGTTCTTC
V: TRBV4-1; size: few; D: NA; J: TRBJ2-7; CDR3: CASSQEEGGGAYEQYF; DNA: TGCGCCAGCAGCCAAGAAGAGGGAGGGGGGGCCTACGAGCAGTACTTC
V: TRBV19; size: NA; D: NA; J: TRBJ2-1; CDR3: CASSMGIARDFVRGGEQFF; DNA: TGTGCCAGTAGTATGGGGATTGCGCGGGATTTTGTTCGTGGAGGTGAGCAGTTCTTC
V: TRBV19; size: NA; D: NA; J: TRBJ2-1; CDR3: CATSQYPGNEQFF; DNA: TGTGCCACCAGCCAGTACCCGGGCAATGAGCAGTTCTTC
V: TRBV7-9; size: NA; D: TRBD1; J: TRBJ1-1; CDR3: CASSLARGLGTEAFF; DNA: TGTGCCAGCAGCTTAGCCAGGGGGCTGGGGACTGAAGCTTTCTTT
V: TRBV6-5; size: NA; D: NA; J: TRBJ1-5; CDR3: CASSPRDVQPQHF; DNA: TGTGCCAGCAGCCCCCGGGATGTTCAGCCCCAGCATTTT
V: TRBV3-1/TRBV3-2; size: NA; D: TRBD2; J: TRBJ2-7; CDR3: CASSQDRLAGDHEQYF; DNA: TGTGCCAGCAGCCAAGATAGGCTAGCGGGGGACCACGAGCAGTACTTC
V: TRBV5-6; size: NA; D: NA; J: TRBJ2-1; CDR3: CASSLTGEQFF; DNA: TGTGCCAGCAGCTTAACAGGGGAGCAGTTCTTC
V: TRBV24-1; size: NA; D: NA; J: TRBJ2-3; CDR3: CATSDSGTDTQYF; DNA: TGTGCCACCAGTGATTCGGGCACAGATACGCAGTATTTT
V: TRBV3-1/TRBV3-2; size: NA; D: TRBD1; J: TRBJ1-2; CDR3: CASSQLGQGPYGYTF; DNA: TGTGCCAGCAGCCAACTCGGACAGGGACCCTATGGCTACACCTTC